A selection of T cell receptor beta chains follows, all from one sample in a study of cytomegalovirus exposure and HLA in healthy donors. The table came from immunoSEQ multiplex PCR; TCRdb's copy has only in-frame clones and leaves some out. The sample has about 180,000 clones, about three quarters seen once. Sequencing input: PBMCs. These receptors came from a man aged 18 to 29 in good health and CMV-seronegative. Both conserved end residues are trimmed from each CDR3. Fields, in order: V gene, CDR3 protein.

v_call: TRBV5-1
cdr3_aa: ASRIVGTNEKLF

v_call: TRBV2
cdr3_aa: ASSDPTGLTEAF

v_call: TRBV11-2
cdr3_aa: ASSPGTVRNEKLF

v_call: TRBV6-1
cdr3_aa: ASSGRPDNYGYT

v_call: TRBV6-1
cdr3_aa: ASSEGTAAGNQPQH

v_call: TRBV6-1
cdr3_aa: ASSRNNEQF

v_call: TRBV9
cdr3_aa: ASSVAPGGSNNEQF

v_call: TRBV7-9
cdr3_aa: ASSLGANGYT

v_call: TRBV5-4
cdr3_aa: ASSTGHLSPYEQY

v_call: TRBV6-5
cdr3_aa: ASSYGTANSPLH

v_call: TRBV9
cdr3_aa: ASSPRTSGTTGELF

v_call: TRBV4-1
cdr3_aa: ASSQEGATNEKLF

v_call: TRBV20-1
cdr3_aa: SAEGENEQF

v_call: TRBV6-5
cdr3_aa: ASSGTGYQPQH

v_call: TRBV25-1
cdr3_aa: ASSAAGNLYEQY

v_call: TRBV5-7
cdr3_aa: ASSLGGAGTEAF

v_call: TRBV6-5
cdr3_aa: ASSSGTSGGTTQY

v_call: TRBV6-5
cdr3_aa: ASSSQGAGYGYT

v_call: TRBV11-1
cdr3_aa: ASSMDRTYEQY

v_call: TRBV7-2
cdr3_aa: ASSVQGIGQPQH

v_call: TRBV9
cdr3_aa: ASSATGTVNTEAF

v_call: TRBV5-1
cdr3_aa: ASIGGERPTYNEQF

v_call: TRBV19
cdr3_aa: ASSRPGGPIINEQF

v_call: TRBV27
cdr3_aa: ASRPTSTGHPNTEAF

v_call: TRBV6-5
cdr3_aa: ASSYYGQGSTRQY

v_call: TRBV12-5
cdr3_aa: ASGLGEQGEACTEAF

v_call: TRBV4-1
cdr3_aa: ASSQEGQLYGYT

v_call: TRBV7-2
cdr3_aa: ASSPLTGRGEKLF

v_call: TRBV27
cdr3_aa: ASSSAGLDEKLF

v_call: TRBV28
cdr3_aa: ASSPRVEQY

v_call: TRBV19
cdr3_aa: ASSIVPGNTEAF

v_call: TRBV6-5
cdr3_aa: ASSYNRGYSGELF

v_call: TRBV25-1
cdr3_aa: ASSDQGLNTGELF

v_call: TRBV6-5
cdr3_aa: ASSYGGRGGYT

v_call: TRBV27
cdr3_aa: ASSLRNRGDTQY

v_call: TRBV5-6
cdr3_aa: ASGPQGANGYT